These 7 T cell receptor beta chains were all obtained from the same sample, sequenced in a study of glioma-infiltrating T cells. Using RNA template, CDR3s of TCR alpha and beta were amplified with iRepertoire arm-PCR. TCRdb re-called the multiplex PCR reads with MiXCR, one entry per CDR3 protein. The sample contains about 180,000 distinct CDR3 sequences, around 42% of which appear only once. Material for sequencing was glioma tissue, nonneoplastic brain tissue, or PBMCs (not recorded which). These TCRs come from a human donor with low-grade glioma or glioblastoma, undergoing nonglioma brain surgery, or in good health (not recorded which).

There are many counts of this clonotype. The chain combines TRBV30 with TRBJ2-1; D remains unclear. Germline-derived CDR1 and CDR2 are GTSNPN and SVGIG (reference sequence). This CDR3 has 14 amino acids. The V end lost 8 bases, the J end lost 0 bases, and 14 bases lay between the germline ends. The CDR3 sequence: CALLRQSSYNEQFF. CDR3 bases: TGTGCCCTCTTGAGGCAAAGCTCCTACAATGAGCAGTTCTTC.

The CDR3 DNA reads TGTGCCAGCAGTGCCGACAGGGGGCCCGGCTCCTACGAGCAGTACTTC. It translates to CASSADRGPGSYEQYF. The chain uses TRBV2 and TRBJ2-7; 10 nucleotides align to TRBD1. Germline-derived CDR1 and CDR2 are SNHLY and FYNNEI. There are 16 residues in the CDR3. V was clipped by 4 bases and J by 0 bases; unmatched bases: 6.

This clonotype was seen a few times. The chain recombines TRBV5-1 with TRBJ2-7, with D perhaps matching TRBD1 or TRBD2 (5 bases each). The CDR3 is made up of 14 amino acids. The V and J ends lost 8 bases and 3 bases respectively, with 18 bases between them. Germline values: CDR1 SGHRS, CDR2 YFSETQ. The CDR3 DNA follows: TGCGCCAGTCAACTAGAGGGGTCACTCTACGAGCAGTACTTC. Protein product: CASQLEGSLYEQYF.

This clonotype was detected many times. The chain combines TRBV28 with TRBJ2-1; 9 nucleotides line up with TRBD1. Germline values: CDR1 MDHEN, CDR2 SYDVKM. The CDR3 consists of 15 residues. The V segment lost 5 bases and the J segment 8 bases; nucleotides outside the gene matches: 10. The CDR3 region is CASSPPTGGRYEQFF. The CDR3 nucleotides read TGTGCCAGCAGTCCACCGACAGGGGGTAGGTATGAGCAGTTCTTC. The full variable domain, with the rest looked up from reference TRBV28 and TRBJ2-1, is DVKVTQSSRYLVKRTGEKVFLECVQDMDHENMFWYRQDPGLGLRLIYFSYDVKMKEKGDIPEGYSVSREKKERFSLILESASTNQTSMYLCASSPPTGGRYEQFFGPGTRLTVL.

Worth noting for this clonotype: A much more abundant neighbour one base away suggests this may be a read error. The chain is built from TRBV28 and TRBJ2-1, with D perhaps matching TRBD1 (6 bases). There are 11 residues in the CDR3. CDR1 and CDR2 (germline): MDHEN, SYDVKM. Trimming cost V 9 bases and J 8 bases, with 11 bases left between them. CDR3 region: CASLKGDEQFF. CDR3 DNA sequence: TGTGCCAGTCTAAAGGGGGATGAGCAGTTCTTC.

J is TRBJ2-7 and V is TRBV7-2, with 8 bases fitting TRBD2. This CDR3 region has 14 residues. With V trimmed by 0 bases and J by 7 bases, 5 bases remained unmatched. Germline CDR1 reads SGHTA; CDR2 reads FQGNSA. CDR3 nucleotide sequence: TGTGCCAGCAGCTTAGCTGCGAGCGGGAGTGAGCAGTACTTC. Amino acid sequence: CASSLAASGSEQYF. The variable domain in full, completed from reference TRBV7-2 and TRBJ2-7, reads GAGVSQSPSNKVTEKGKDVELRCDPISGHTALYWYRQSLGQGLEFLIYFQGNSAPDKSGLPSDRFSAERTGGSVSTLTIQRTQQEDSAVYLCASSLAASGSEQYFGPGTRLTVT.

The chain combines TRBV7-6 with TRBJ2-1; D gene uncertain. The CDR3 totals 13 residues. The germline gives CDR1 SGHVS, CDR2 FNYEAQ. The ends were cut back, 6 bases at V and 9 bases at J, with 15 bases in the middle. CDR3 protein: CASRLRVESEQFF. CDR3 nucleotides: TGTGCCAGCAGACTCCGGGTTGAGAGTGAGCAGTTCTTC. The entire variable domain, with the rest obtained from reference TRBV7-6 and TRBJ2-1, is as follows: GAGVSQSPRYKVTKRGQDVALRCDPISGHVSLYWYRQALGQGPEFLTYFNYEAQQDKSGLPNDRFSAERPEGSISTLTIQRTEQRDSAMYRCASRLRVESEQFFGPGTRLTVL.